Listed here is a single TCR beta chain. What it recognizes is unknown. Clones were sequenced by immunoSEQ multiplex PCR, and TCRdb holds only the in-frame ones, with some missing. Of about 79,000 clones listed, roughly four fifths are singletons. Germline CDR1 is MNHEY and CDR2 is SVGAGI. V gave up 10 bases and J gave up 4 bases, with 16 bases separating them. The CDR3 runs to 13 residues. These data come from a study of T cell responses to AZD1222 COVID-19 vaccine. The study, taken as a whole, reports: Without day 14 samples, only post-peak T cell repertoires were studied.

This TCR came from an adult who received the AZD1222 COVID-19 vaccine. The input for sequencing was peripheral blood, taken 28 days after the second AZD1222 dose. The V call is TRBV6-5, the J call TRBJ1-2; D call uncertain. In DNA, the CDR3 is TGTGCCATTAAATCCCCTAACAGCTATGGCTACACCTTC. As protein: CAIKSPNSYGYTF.